These T cell receptor beta chains were read from a single sample in a study of blood T cell repertoires in COVID-19. Data came from immunoSEQ multiplex PCR; TCRdb stores just in-frame clones and leaves some out. This table has over 200,000 clones, more than 85% appearing once. Source material: peripheral blood. These receptors came from a man aged 35-49 years with active or convalescent COVID-19. The CDR3 runs from the conserved cysteine through the conserved F or W. A D gene is named only where the DNA matches it firmly. Clone size is not always given. Where it is, it says once, few, many or a class for expanded clones.

clone_size	d_call	j_call	v_call	cdr3_nt	cdr3_aa
.	.	TRBJ2-3	TRBV5-1	TGCGCCAGCAGCCGTGGAGGCTCTCCCCTTGGCACAGATACGCAGTATTTT	CASSRGGSPLGTDTQYF
.	.	TRBJ1-5	TRBV28	TGTGCCAGCAGGGGGGCGGGAGCCCTTTATCAGCCCCAGCATTTT	CASRGAGALYQPQHF
.	TRBD2	TRBJ2-7	TRBV6-5	TGTGCCAGCAGTTACTCGAGCGGGAGGGCCGTCGACGAGCAGTACTTC	CASSYSSGRAVDEQYF
.	TRBD1	TRBJ2-2	TRBV4-2	TGTGCCAGCACAACAGGGGGCTCCGGGGAGCTGTTTTTT	CASTTGGSGELFF
.	.	TRBJ1-1	TRBV20-1	TGCAGTGCCCCCCGTTTCGGTGAAGCTTTCTTT	CSAPRFGEAFF
.	TRBD1	TRBJ1-5	TRBV27	TGTGCCAGCAGGACAGGGTATAGCAATCAGCCCCAGCATTTT	CASRTGYSNQPQHF
.	.	TRBJ1-6	TRBV4-1	TGCGCCAGCAGCCAAGGTATCTCCTACAGGAGCTCCTATAATTCACCCCTCCACTTT	CASSQGISYRSSYNSPLHF
.	TRBD1	TRBJ1-6	TRBV28	TGTGCCAGCAGTTTGGGGGGACAGGGATTGTCACCCCTCCACTTT	CASSLGGQGLSPLHF
.	.	TRBJ1-1	TRBV7-8	TGTGCCAGCAGCCCGTGGGCAGGGCCCACTGAAGCTTTCTTT	CASSPWAGPTEAFF
.	.	TRBJ1-3	TRBV29-1	TGCAGCGTTGAAGATCTGGGGGGGCCAGGGGCCAATTCTGGAAACACCATATATTTT	CSVEDLGGPGANSGNTIYF
.	.	TRBJ1-1	TRBV7-3	TGTGCCAGCAGCTTAACGAACAGGAACACTGAAGCTTTCTTT	CASSLTNRNTEAFF
.	.	TRBJ1-5	TRBV6-1	TGTGCCAGCAGTGAGGGACAACTCAATCAGCCCCAGCATTTT	CASSEGQLNQPQHF
.	.	TRBJ2-7	TRBV2	TGTGCCAGCAGTGAGCGGGGCGGGATAGAGGGGTATATCCACGAGCAGTACTTC	CASSERGGIEGYIHEQYF
.	.	TRBJ1-4	TRBV4-1	TGCGCCAGCAGCCAATTAAAAGGGGATGGGGATGAAAAACTGTTTTTT	CASSQLKGDGDEKLFF
.	TRBD2	TRBJ2-3	TRBV9	TGTGCCAGCAGCGTAGTAGGGACTAGCGGACCAGATACGCAGTATTTT	CASSVVGTSGPDTQYF
.	.	TRBJ2-2	TRBV11-2	TGTGCCAGCAGCTTTGGCGGGGTGGGCGGGGAGCTGTTTTTT	CASSFGGVGGELFF
.	TRBD1	TRBJ1-1	TRBV5-1	TGCGCCAGCAGCTTAGACAGGGGGAGGACTGAAGCTTTCTTT	CASSLDRGRTEAFF
.	TRBD2	TRBJ2-1	TRBV19	TGTGCCAGTAGTGCTTCAGTAGCGGGGGGGCCATACAATGAGCAGTTCTTC	CASSASVAGGPYNEQFF
.	.	TRBJ1-1	TRBV7-9	TGTGCCAGCAGCTTGGCGGGCGCGGGTAACACTGAAGCTTTCTTT	CASSLAGAGNTEAFF
.	.	TRBJ1-4	TRBV19	TGTGCCAGTAGTATCGGTCCAGGGGCTAATGAAAAACTGTTTTTT	CASSIGPGANEKLFF
.	TRBD2	TRBJ2-5	TRBV27	TGTGCCAGCAGGTTAGCGGGAGGGGAGACCCAGTACTTC	CASRLAGGETQYF
.	.	TRBJ1-5	TRBV19	TGTGCCAGTAGCTCCGCGGGTTATCAGCCCCAGCATTTT	CASSSAGYQPQHF
.	TRBD1	TRBJ2-5	TRBV5-4	TGTGCCAGCAGCTATCCATGGACAGGGTACCAAGAGACCCAGTACTTC	CASSYPWTGYQETQYF
.	.	TRBJ2-5	TRBV11-3	TGTGCCAGCAGCCGACTCGGACAAGGGTCGGAGGAGACCCAGTACTTC	CASSRLGQGSEETQYF
few	TRBD1	TRBJ1-6	TRBV19	TGTGCCAGTAGTTGGCAGGGGGCTACTTCACCCCTCCACTTT	CASSWQGATSPLHF
.	.	TRBJ1-2	TRBV28	TGTGCCAGCAGTTTACGGAGGTATGGCTACACCTTC	CASSLRRYGYTF
.	TRBD1	TRBJ2-7	TRBV5-4	TGTGCCAGCAGCTTACCGGGACAGGGGACCGAGCAGTACTTC	CASSLPGQGTEQYF
.	TRBD1	TRBJ2-5	TRBV28	TGTGCCAGCATCGGGACAGGGGAATCGGGAGAGACCCAGTACTTC	CASIGTGESGETQYF
.	.	TRBJ2-1	TRBV5-1	TGCGCCAGCAGCCTATTAGCGACTAGGTCGTCTTCCCCAAAACTCAATGAGCAGTTCTTC	CASSLLATRSSSPKLNEQFF
.	TRBD1	TRBJ1-1	TRBV27	TGTGCCAGCAGTCTTCGACAGGGGATGAACACTGAAGCTTTCTTT	CASSLRQGMNTEAFF
.	TRBD1	TRBJ1-6	TRBV7-6	TGTGCCAGCAGCTCGCAACCAGGGACAGGGGGGGATAATTCACCCCTCCACTTT	CASSSQPGTGGDNSPLHF
.	TRBD1	TRBJ2-5	TRBV24-1	TGTGCCACCAGTGATCCCGGGACAGGGGGCGGAAAGACCCAGTACTTC	CATSDPGTGGGKTQYF
.	.	TRBJ2-7	TRBV19	TGTGCCAGTAGTTCCAGAAACTCCTACGAGCAGTACTTC	CASSSRNSYEQYF
.	TRBD2	TRBJ2-3	TRBV19	TGTGCCAGTAACCAGCGGGGGGCTGATACGCAGTATTTT	CASNQRGADTQYF
.	.	TRBJ1-1	TRBV7-8	TGTGCCAGCAGCCGAACTGACGGGTTTGAAGCTTTCTTT	CASSRTDGFEAFF
.	.	TRBJ2-3	TRBV9	TGTGCCAGCAGCGTAACACACAGCGGATCAGATACGCAGTATTTT	CASSVTHSGSDTQYF
.	TRBD2	TRBJ2-7	TRBV30	TGTGCCTGGAGTGTAGGAGCGGGAGCCCCCTACGAGCAGTACTTC	CAWSVGAGAPYEQYF
.	.	TRBJ2-7	TRBV28	TGTGCCAGCACCGCCACGCGGCTCTACGAGCAGTACTTC	CASTATRLYEQYF
.	TRBD1	TRBJ1-1	TRBV7-9	TGTGCCAGCAGCTTGCCCAGGGGGTACGACACTGAAGCTTTCTTT	CASSLPRGYDTEAFF
.	.	TRBJ2-7	TRBV4-1	TGCGCCAGCAGCCAAGATAAGAGCTCCTACGAGCAGTACTTC	CASSQDKSSYEQYF
.	TRBD1	TRBJ1-1	TRBV9	TGTGCCAGCAGCGGGAGACAGGGATGGGACACTGAAGCTTTCTTT	CASSGRQGWDTEAFF
.	.	TRBJ1-6	TRBV7-3	TGTGCCAGCAGCCGTCAGGATAATTCACCCCTCCACTTT	CASSRQDNSPLHF
.	.	TRBJ1-2	TRBV9	TGTGCCAGCAGCGTTTCGATAGGTAGCCCTGGCTACACCTTC	CASSVSIGSPGYTF
.	.	TRBJ2-1	TRBV7-8	TGTGCCAGCAGCCGAGAGGGCCGGAGGGGTGAGCAGTTCTTC	CASSREGRRGEQFF
.	TRBD1	TRBJ2-1	TRBV20-1	TGCAGTGCTAGTATGGGGTTCAGGGCAGGGGGCTTCTCCTACAATGAGCAGTTCTTC	CSASMGFRAGGFSYNEQFF
.	TRBD2	TRBJ2-7	TRBV6-5	TGTGCCAGCAGAGCTAGCGGGAGGGCCGTCTACGAGCAGTACTTC	CASRASGRAVYEQYF
few	.	TRBJ1-1	TRBV6-6	TGTGCCAGCATTAGAAGTTCGGGCCTCGGGGCTGAAGCTTTCTTT	CASIRSSGLGAEAFF
.	TRBD1	TRBJ2-3	TRBV28	TGTGCCAGCAGAGTACAGGGGTTATCGGGAGATACGCAGTATTTT	CASRVQGLSGDTQYF
.	TRBD2	TRBJ2-7	TRBV4-1	TGCGCCAGCAGCCACGGTCCAGGGACTAGCGGGAGGTTCATCTCCTACGAGCAGTACTTC	CASSHGPGTSGRFISYEQYF
.	.	TRBJ1-1	TRBV9	TGTGCCAGCAGCGTAGACAGCTTGAACACTGAAGCTTTCTTT	CASSVDSLNTEAFF